The 23 T cell receptor beta chains reported below all come from one sample, sequenced in a study of radiotherapy plus CTLA-4 blockade in lung cancer. Some clones are missing from TCRdb's copy, which holds only in-frame ones; the method was immunoSEQ multiplex PCR. The sample shows roughly 55,000 clones, roughly 76% of them seen only once. The sample in question was peripheral blood, obtained from a patient treated with radiotherapy plus ipilimumab. The receptor set was obtained from a human donor with non-small cell lung cancer whose response to radiotherapy plus ipilimumab could not be evaluated.

The chain recombines TRBV5-1 with TRBJ2-2; 9 nucleotides agree with TRBD1. In germline, CDR1 is SGHRS, CDR2 YFSETQ. V was clipped by 4 bases and J by 3 bases; unmatched bases: 4. The CDR3 spans 15 residues. As DNA, the CDR3 is TGCGCCAGCAGCCTACAGGGGGCACACACCGGGGAGCTGTTTTTT. Translated: CASSLQGAHTGELFF.

In regard to this clone: The sample has other DNA sequences that encode this CDR3 too. The gene calls are TRBV30 and TRBJ1-2; 7 nucleotides line up with TRBD1. After removal of 4 bases from V and 7 bases from J, the junction contained 3 bases not matched to a gene. The length of the CDR3 is 11 residues. Germline V gives CDR1 GTSNPN, CDR2 SVGIG (reference sequence). The CDR3 DNA is TGTGCCTGGAACTACAGGGGTGGCTACACCTTC. This codes for CAWNYRGGYTF.

In its sample, this clone was seen a few times. The rearrangement joins TRBV2 to TRBJ2-3; 10 bases fit TRBD2. CDR3 size: 15 residues. Per germline, CDR1 SNHLY and CDR2 FYNNEI. J was trimmed by 1 base and V by 8 bases; bases with no gene match: 6. The CDR3 spells CASGTLAGGTDTQYF. The CDR3 DNA reads as TGTGCCAGCGGAACTCTAGCGGGGGGCACAGATACGCAGTATTTT.

The chain has TRBV7-6 and TRBJ2-2; D gene ambiguous. Germline V gene sequence: CDR1 SGHVS, CDR2 FNYEAQ. The CDR3 sequence is 15 residues long. V lost 0 bases to trimming and J lost 4 bases, with 9 bases between them. The CDR3 reads CASSLAVPGTGELFF. DNA for the CDR3: TGTGCCAGCAGCTTAGCGGTACCAGGCACCGGGGAGCTGTTTTTT.

This clone was detected only a few times. The rearrangement links TRBV7-2 to TRBJ2-3; D gene unclear. From germline, CDR1 is SGHTA and CDR2 FQGNSA. The CDR3 runs 13 residues. V lost 5 bases and J 3 bases, leaving 9 bases between the germline ends. The CDR3 sequence is CASSGDWTDTQYF. CDR3 nucleotides: TGTGCCAGCAGCGGCGACTGGACAGATACGCAGTATTTT.

V and J are TRBV19 and TRBJ2-5; 8 bases fit TRBD1. The CDR3 is 14 residues long. V dropped 11 bases and J dropped 2; count of bases not matched to a gene: 10. Looked up from germline, CDR1 is LNHDA and CDR2 is SQIVND (reference sequence). This CDR3 is CAPRYRGSQETQYF. The CDR3 DNA follows: TGTGCCCCTCGATACAGGGGGTCTCAAGAGACCCAGTACTTC.

V gene TRBV27 combines with J gene TRBJ2-5; D not resolved. The J call may be faulty, since TRBJ2-7 better matches the DNA end. The CDR3 has 13 amino acids. The germline V gene has CDR1 MNHEY and CDR2 SMNVEV (reference sequence). CDR3 DNA: TGTGCCAGCAGTGAGATAGTCTCCTACGAGCAGTACTTC. Translated: CASSEIVSYEQYF.

CDR3 nucleotide sequence: TGTGCCAGCAGCTTGGTGGGACTAGCGCCAGAGACCCAGTACTTC. Translating gives CASSLVGLAPETQYF. The chain carries TRBV5-4 and TRBJ2-5, with TRBD2 matching 10 bases. V was pared by 0 bases and J by 4 bases, with 3 bases of the junction left unmatched. Germline V CDR1 and CDR2: SGHNT, YYREEE (reference sequence). The CDR3 runs to 15 residues.

The rearrangement uses TRBV5-1 and TRBJ2-3; 7 bases match TRBD1. Germline-derived CDR1 and CDR2 are SGHRS and YFSETQ. The J segment lost 2 bases and the V segment lost 1 base, leaving 13 bases of the junction unmatched. The CDR3 is 18 amino acids. CDR3 amino acids: CASSLRSQQGPPTDTQYF. CDR3 bases: TGCGCCAGCAGCTTGAGGTCCCAACAGGGGCCCCCCACAGATACGCAGTATTTT.

The chain combines TRBV5-5 with TRBJ1-1; TRBD1 might be the D (6 bases). The V gene's germline CDR1 is SGHKS and CDR2 YYEKEE (reference sequence). The germline V and J ends were trimmed by 3 bases and 6 bases, with 18 bases remaining between them. The CDR3 extends over 15 amino acids. This CDR3 is CASSSGGLGKPEAFF. CDR3 coding DNA: TGTGCCAGCAGCTCGGGGGGGCTAGGGAAACCTGAAGCTTTCTTT. Together with reference TRBV5-5 and TRBJ1-1, the CDR3 gives the full variable domain: DAGVTQSPTHLIKTRGQQVTLRCSPISGHKSVSWYQQVLGQGPQFIFQYYEKEERGRGNFPDRFSARQFPNYSSELNVNALLLGDSALYLCASSSGGLGKPEAFFGQGTRLTVV.

This clone was counted only a few times. V is TRBV5-1 and J is TRBJ2-1; 11 nucleotides line up with TRBD2. Germline V gene data show CDR1 as SGHRS and CDR2 as YFSETQ. V lost 0 bases to trimming and J lost 6 bases; unmatched junction nucleotides: 5. The CDR3 has 16 amino acids. This CDR3 is CASSLATGTSGNEQFF. As DNA, the CDR3 is TGCGCCAGCAGCTTGGCCACCGGGACTAGCGGCAATGAGCAGTTCTTC.

This clone is judged medium-sized. CDR3 DNA sequence: TGTGCCATCAGCCCGTTCGGTGAAAAACTGTTTTTT. Its translation is CAISPFGEKLFF. The chain is built from TRBV10-3 and TRBJ1-4, with D hard to call. V lost 6 bases to trimming and J lost 7 bases, with 9 bases between them. In germline, CDR1 is ENHRY, CDR2 SYGVKD. The CDR3 is 12 residues long.

The rearrangement uses TRBV7-9 and TRBJ1-2, with 8 bases identical to TRBD1. The V and J ends lost 3 bases and 7 bases, in that order; junction bases with no gene match: 4. This CDR3 has 13 amino acids. The germline gives CDR1 SEHNR, CDR2 FQNEAQ (reference sequence). CDR3 nucleotides: TGTGCCAGCAGCTTTGACAGGGGCGCTGGCTACACCTTC. Residues: CASSFDRGAGYTF.

A remark on this clone: The junction does not match germline at one end; this may be a read error. The J gene is TRBJ2-1, the V gene TRBV29-1; 7 positions agree with TRBD2. The CDR3 totals 15 residues. The germline gives CDR1 SQVTM, CDR2 ANQGSEA. CDR3 sequence (DNA): TGCAGCGTTGAGGATCGACTAGCAGTCTTCAATGAGCAGCTCTTC. It translates to CSVEDRLAVFNEQLF.

The chain carries TRBV19 and TRBJ2-7, with D perhaps matching TRBD1 (5 bases). The CDR3 totals 14 residues. Trimming stripped 3 bases from V and 3 bases from J, with 12 bases between. Germline V gene lookup returns CDR1 LNHDA and CDR2 SQIVND (reference sequence). Here the CDR3 DNA reads TGTGCCAGTAGTATGCGGACAAGAAGCTACGAGCAGTACTTC. The encoded protein is CASSMRTRSYEQYF.

This clone was counted only a few times. The CDR3 sequence: CASSLAFEGNTEAFF. CDR3 DNA: TGCGCCAGCAGCTTGGCCTTCGAGGGGAACACTGAAGCTTTCTTT. The J gene is TRBJ1-1, the V gene TRBV5-1; no definite D call. V was clipped by 0 bases and J by 1 base, with 10 bases between them. The CDR3 spans 15 residues. Germline assignment: CDR1 SGHRS and CDR2 YFSETQ.

The chain recombines TRBV4-1 with TRBJ1-1; tentative D call: TRBD1 (6 bases). Germline loops: CDR1 MGHRA, CDR2 YSYEKL. The CDR3 runs to 15 residues. V lost 1 base and J 4 bases, leaving 13 bases between the germline ends. CDR3 region: CASSQATGIGTEAFF. The CDR3 DNA reads TGCGCCAGCAGCCAAGCCACAGGGATAGGCACTGAAGCTTTCTTT.

The V gene is TRBV30, the J gene TRBJ1-1, with D perhaps matching TRBD1 (5 bases). Trimming cost V 2 bases and J 11 bases, with 18 bases left between them. Germline V gives CDR1 GTSNPN, CDR2 SVGIG (reference sequence). This CDR3 comprises 13 residues. CDR3 nucleotides: TGTGCCTGGAGTCTCAAAGGGACTGCTCTTGCTTTCTTT. This sequence encodes CAWSLKGTALAFF.

V gene TRBV9 combines with J gene TRBJ2-3; 8 nucleotides agree with TRBD2. Germline V gives CDR1 SGDLS, CDR2 YYNGEE. This CDR3 comprises 15 residues. The V segment lost 2 bases and the J segment 1 base; nucleotides outside the gene matches: 3. The CDR3 here is CASSVSGRGTDTQYF. CDR3 DNA sequence: TGTGCCAGCAGCGTGTCCGGGAGGGGCACAGATACGCAGTATTTT. Full variable domain (rest looked up from reference TRBV9 and TRBJ2-3): DSGVTQTPKHLITATGQRVTLRCSPRSGDLSVYWYQQSLDQGLQFLIQYYNGEERAKGNILERFSAQQFPDLHSELNLSSLELGDSALYFCASSVSGRGTDTQYFGPGTRLTVL.

CDR3 in amino acids: CASSFPRGRQGFAYEQYF. The CDR3 bases are TGCGCCAGCAGCTTCCCAAGGGGTAGACAGGGCTTCGCCTACGAGCAGTACTTC. This sequence joins TRBV5-1 and TRBJ2-7, with TRBD1 identical over 7 bases. Germline V lookup: CDR1 SGHRS, CDR2 YFSETQ. V dropped 2 bases and J dropped 2; count of bases not matched to a gene: 16. This CDR3 has 18 amino acids.

V gene TRBV6-5 combines with J gene TRBJ2-1; TRBD1 aligns across 8 bases. The CDR3 consists of 14 residues. V was clipped by 5 bases and J by 2 bases; unmatched bases: 2. Germline V CDR1 and CDR2: MNHEY, SVGAGI. The CDR3 DNA sequence: TGTGCCAGCAGTAGGGGACAGGCCTACAATGAGCAGTTCTTC. The encoded protein is CASSRGQAYNEQFF.

V and J are TRBV19 and TRBJ2-2; 14 nucleotides align to TRBD2. The germline CDR1 and CDR2 sequences are LNHDA and SQIVND (reference sequence). The ends lost 3 bases at V and 1 base at J; junction bases unmatched: 7. CDR3 length: 19 residues. The CDR3 coding sequence is TGTGCCAGTAGTATGGAAGGACTAGCGGGAGGATGGAACACCGGGGAGCTGTTTTTT. Its translation: CASSMEGLAGGWNTGELFF.

This chain links TRBV4-1 with TRBJ2-5, with D perhaps matching TRBD1 (5 bases). Near its end, the DNA agrees better with TRBJ2-7, so the J call may be wrong. CDR3 length: 13 amino acids. Germline V gene sequence: CDR1 MGHRA, CDR2 YSYEKL. The CDR3 DNA reads TGCGCCAGCAGCCTGACAGACAGCTACGAGCAGTACTTC. It yields the protein CASSLTDSYEQYF.